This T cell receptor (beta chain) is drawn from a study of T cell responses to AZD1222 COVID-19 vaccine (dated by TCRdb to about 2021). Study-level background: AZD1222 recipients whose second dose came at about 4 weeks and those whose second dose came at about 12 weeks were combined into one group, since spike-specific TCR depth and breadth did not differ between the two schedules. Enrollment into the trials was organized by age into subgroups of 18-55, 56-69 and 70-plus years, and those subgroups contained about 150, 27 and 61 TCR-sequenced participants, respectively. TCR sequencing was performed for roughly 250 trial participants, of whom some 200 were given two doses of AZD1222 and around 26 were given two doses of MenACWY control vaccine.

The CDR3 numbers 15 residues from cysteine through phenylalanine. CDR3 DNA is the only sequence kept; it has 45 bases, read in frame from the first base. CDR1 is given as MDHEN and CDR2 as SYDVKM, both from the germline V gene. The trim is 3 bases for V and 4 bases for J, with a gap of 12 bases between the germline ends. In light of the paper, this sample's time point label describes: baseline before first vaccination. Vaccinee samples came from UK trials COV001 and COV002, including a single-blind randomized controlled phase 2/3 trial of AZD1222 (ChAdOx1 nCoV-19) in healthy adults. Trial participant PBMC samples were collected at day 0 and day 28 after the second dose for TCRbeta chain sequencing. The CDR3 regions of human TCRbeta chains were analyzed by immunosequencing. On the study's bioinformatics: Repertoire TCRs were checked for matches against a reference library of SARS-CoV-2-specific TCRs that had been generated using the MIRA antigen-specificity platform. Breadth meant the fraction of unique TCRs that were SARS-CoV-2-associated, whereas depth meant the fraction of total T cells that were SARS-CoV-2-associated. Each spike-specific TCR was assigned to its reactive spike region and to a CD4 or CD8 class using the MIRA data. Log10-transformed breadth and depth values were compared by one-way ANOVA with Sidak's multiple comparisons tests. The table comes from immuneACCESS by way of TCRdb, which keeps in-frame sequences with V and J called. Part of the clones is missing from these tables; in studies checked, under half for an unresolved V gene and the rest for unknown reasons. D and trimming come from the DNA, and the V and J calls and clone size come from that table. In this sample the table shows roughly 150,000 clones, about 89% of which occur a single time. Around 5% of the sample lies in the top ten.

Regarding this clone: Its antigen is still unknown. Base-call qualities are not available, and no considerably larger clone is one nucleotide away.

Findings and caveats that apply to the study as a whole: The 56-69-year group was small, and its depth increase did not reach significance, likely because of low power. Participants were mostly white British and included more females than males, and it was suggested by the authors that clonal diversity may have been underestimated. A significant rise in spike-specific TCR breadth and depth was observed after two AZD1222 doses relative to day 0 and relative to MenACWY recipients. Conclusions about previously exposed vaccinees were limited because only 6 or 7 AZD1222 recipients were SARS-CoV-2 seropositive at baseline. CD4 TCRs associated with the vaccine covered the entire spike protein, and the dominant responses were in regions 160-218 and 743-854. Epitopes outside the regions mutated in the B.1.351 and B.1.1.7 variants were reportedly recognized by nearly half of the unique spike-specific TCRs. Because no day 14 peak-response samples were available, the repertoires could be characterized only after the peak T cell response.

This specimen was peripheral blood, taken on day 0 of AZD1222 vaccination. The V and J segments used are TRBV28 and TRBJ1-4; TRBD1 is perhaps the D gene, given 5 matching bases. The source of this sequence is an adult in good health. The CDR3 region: CASSFSGGNNEKLFF. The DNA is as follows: TGTGCCAGCAGTTTTTCTGGGGGAAATAATGAAAAACTGTTTTTT.